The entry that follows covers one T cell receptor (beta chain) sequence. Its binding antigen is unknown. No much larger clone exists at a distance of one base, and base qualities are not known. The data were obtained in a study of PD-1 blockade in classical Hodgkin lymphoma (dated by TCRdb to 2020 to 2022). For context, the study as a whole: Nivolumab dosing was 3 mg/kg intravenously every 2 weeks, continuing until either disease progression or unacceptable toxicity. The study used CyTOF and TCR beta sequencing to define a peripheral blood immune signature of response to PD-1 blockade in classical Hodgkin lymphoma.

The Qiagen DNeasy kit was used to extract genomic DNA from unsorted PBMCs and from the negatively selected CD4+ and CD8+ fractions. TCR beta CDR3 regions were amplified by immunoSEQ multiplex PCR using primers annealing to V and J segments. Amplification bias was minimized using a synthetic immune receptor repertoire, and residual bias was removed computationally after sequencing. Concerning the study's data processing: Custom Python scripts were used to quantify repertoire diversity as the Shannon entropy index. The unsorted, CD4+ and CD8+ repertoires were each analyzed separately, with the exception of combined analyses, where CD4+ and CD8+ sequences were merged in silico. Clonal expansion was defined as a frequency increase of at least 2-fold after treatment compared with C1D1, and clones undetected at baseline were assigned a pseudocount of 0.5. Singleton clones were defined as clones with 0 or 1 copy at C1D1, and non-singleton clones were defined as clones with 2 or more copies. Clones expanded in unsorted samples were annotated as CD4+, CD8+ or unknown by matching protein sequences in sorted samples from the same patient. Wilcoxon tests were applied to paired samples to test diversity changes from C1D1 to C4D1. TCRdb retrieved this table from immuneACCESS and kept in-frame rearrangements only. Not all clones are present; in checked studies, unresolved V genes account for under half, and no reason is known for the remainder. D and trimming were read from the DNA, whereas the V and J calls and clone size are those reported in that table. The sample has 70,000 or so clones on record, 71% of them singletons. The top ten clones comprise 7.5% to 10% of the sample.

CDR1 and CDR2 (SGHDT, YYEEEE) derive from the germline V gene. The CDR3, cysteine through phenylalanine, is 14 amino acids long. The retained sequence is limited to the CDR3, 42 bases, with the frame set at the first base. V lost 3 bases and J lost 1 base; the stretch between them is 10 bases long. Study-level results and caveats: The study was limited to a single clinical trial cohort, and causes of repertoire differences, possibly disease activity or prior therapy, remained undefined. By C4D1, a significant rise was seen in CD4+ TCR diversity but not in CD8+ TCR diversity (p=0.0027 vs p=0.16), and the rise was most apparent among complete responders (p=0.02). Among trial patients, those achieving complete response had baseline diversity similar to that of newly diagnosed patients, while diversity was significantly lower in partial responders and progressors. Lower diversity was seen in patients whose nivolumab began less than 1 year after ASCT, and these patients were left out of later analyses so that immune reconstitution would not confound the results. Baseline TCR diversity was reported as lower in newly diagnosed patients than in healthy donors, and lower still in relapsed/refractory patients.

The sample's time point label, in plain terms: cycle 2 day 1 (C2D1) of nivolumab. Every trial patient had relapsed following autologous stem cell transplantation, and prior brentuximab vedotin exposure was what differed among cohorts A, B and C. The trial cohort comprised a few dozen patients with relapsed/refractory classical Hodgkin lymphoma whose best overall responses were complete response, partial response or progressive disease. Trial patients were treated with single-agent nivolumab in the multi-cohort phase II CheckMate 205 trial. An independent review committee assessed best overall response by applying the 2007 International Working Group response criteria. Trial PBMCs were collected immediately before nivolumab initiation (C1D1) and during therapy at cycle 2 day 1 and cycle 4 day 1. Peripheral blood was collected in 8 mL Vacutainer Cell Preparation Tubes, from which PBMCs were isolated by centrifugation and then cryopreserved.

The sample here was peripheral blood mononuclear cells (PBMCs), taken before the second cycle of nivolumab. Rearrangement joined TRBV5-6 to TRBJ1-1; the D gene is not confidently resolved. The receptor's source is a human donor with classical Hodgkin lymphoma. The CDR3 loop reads CASSSFVGNTEAFF. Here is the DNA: TGTGCCAGCAGCTCCTTCGTGGGGAACACTGAAGCTTTCTTT.